This T cell receptor (beta chain) emerged from a study of molecular identifiers for immune sequencing clone quantification. Turning to this clonotype: Its antigen is not known. This may be a read error: a much more frequent sequence differs by one nucleotide.

Points from the study as a whole: Jurkat TCR RNA that was spiked in from one cell was reportedly detectable among one million naive cells. Effector cells kept over 98% of their molecules in clones above 20 RNA copies, while naive cells kept under 1% there.

With 2 bases removed from V and 2 bases from J, the gap between germline ends came to 14 bases. Germline CDR1 and CDR2: GTSNPN and SVGIG (reference sequence). This CDR3 is built from 15 residues. MiXCR was run by TCRdb on the PCR reads, yielding one entry per CDR3 protein. The sample includes approximately 590,000 distinct CDR3 sequences, less than 30% of them seen just once. This chain links TRBV30 with TRBJ2-3; unclear D gene. The clonotype originates from a human donor in good health. Some libraries in this study had Jurkat cell RNA spiked in. Sequencing was carried out using naive CD8+ T cells from blood, with Jurkat cell RNA spiked in. The subset: FACS-sorted CD8+CD4-CCR7+CD45RA+ naive T cells. CDR3 loop: CAWSTGRTHTDTQYF. Written as DNA, the CDR3 is TGTGCCTGGAGTACCGGACGGACGCACACAGATACGCAGTATTTT.